Below, 30 T cell receptor beta chains from the same sample are listed, as sequenced in a study of blood T cells in healthy people across ages (dated by TCRdb to about 2015). The library was obtained by 5' RACE. The sequencer listed for this sample is Illumina HiSeq 2500. A second PCR of 7 to 11 cycles was performed with a sample-barcoded 5' primer and a J-beta primer mix. TCRdb cleaned the public reads at Q25 with fastp, built clones with MiXCR and kept in-frame beta chains. When rows share a CDR3 protein, they turn into one entry using the most common DNA and genes. This sample holds around 1,000,000 distinct CDR3 sequences; under 30% were observed only once. Of the sample, less than 0.75% falls within the top ten clones. This sample also appeared in a second study, on T cells of mothers and their children.

The source material was blood. These receptors were taken from a girl aged 2-10 years in good health.

This clonotype was counted between two and nine times. V gene TRBV9 combines with J gene TRBJ2-4; the D is unclear. Germline values: CDR1 SGDLS, CDR2 YYNGEE. The CDR3 is made up of 15 amino acids. Trimming removed 4 bases at V and 1 base at J, with 12 bases between. The CDR3 DNA reads as TGTGCCAGCAGCTCCCCGCTTGACGCCAAAAACATTCAGTACTTC. Its protein product is CASSSPLDAKNIQYF.

This clonotype was recorded only once. This chain joins TRBV5-6 and TRBJ2-3, with D tentatively TRBD2 (5 bases). V was cut by 6 bases and J by 5 bases, with 22 bases left in between. The germline V gene encodes CDR1 SGHDT and CDR2 YYEEEE. This CDR3 comprises 16 residues. CDR3 amino acids: CASKPLERWAGDTQYF. Here the CDR3 DNA reads TGTGCCAGCAAGCCTCTTGAGCGCTGGGCGGGAGATACGCAGTATTTT.

The gene calls are TRBV6-6 and TRBJ2-7; D remains ambiguous. The length of the CDR3 is 13 residues. Deletions cut 6 bases from V and 3 bases from J, with 12 bases between. Germline loops: CDR1 MNHNY, CDR2 SVGAGI (reference sequence). CDR3 loop: CASRHLDNYEQYF. In DNA form, the CDR3 reads TGTGCCAGCAGACACCTCGACAACTACGAGCAGTACTTC.

V gene TRBV5-4 combines with J gene TRBJ2-5; no definite D call. The CDR3 covers 16 residues. Per germline, CDR1 SGHNT and CDR2 YYREEE (reference sequence). V lost 4 bases, J lost 4 bases, and 20 bases lay in between. Here the CDR3 reads CASSHLVTKGGETQYF. Here the CDR3 DNA reads TGTGCCAGCAGCCACCTTGTTACTAAGGGTGGAGAGACCCAGTACTTC. Drawing the rest from reference TRBV5-4 and TRBJ2-5, the complete variable domain is ETGVTQSPTHLIKTRGQQVTLRCSSQSGHNTVSWYQQALGQGPQFIFQYYREEENGRGNFPPRFSGLQFPNYSSELNVNALELDDSALYLCASSHLVTKGGETQYFGPGTRLLVL.

This chain uses TRBV5-6 with TRBJ2-7; D gene uncertain. V lost 0 bases to trimming and J lost 5 bases, with 15 bases between them. This CDR3 contains 15 residues. Germline V gene data show CDR1 as SGHDT and CDR2 as YYEEEE. CDR3 residues: CASSLGPVYSHEQYF. Here the CDR3 DNA reads TGTGCCAGCAGCTTGGGACCGGTTTATTCCCACGAGCAGTACTTC.

V gene TRBV7-9 combines with J gene TRBJ1-2, with a weak D call TRBD1 (5 bases). The CDR3 consists of 15 residues. The germline gives CDR1 SEHNR, CDR2 FQNEAQ (reference sequence). Trimming stripped 3 bases from V and 5 bases from J, with 16 bases between. The CDR3 sequence: CASSFHTSGLYGYTF. Here the CDR3 DNA reads TGTGCCAGCAGCTTCCACACCTCAGGGCTTTATGGCTACACCTTC.

The V and J genes are TRBV2 and TRBJ2-2, with TRBD1 as a possible D gene (5 bases). This CDR3 is built from 14 residues. V was cut by 6 bases and J by 5 bases, with 13 bases left in between. CDR1 is SNHLY, CDR2 FYNNEI, per germline. As DNA, the CDR3 is TGTGCCAGCAGGGCCAGGGTAGCAACCGGGGAGCTGTTTTTT. Protein: CASRARVATGELFF.

The V call is TRBV15, the J call TRBJ2-5, with TRBD2 matching over 7 bases. The end of the DNA fits TRBJ2-1 better, so the J call may be wrong. CDR1 is LNHNV and CDR2 is YYDKDF in the germline V gene (reference sequence). This CDR3 region has 13 residues. CDR3 sequence reads: CATSILAANEQFF. CDR3 nucleotide sequence: TGTGCCACCAGCATCCTAGCGGCCAATGAGCAGTTCTTC.

This clonotype was recorded a few times. One junction end disagrees with the germline gene, perhaps due to a read error. The chain carries TRBV5-1 and TRBJ1-1; D unclear. This CDR3 is built from 14 residues. The germline gives CDR1 SGHRS, CDR2 YFSETQ. The CDR3 DNA reads TGCGCCAGCAGCTTATGGGCTATGAACACTGAAACTTTCTTT. Its protein product is CASSLWAMNTETFF. The full variable domain, with the rest looked up from reference TRBV5-1 and TRBJ1-1, is KAGVTQTPRYLIKTRGQQVTLSCSPISGHRSVSWYQQTPGQGLQFLFEYFSETQRNKGNFPGRFSGRQFSNSRSEMNVSTLELGDSALYLCASSLWAMNTETFFGQGTRLTVV.

There are a few counts of this clonotype. This chain links TRBV28 with TRBJ1-3, with unresolved D. The CDR3 runs to 10 residues. In germline, CDR1 is MDHEN, CDR2 SYDVKM. Trimming pared 10 bases from V and 5 bases from J, leaving 6 bases between. CDR3 nucleotides: TGTGCCACCAAGAGAAACACCATATATTTT. It codes for CATKRNTIYF.

This clonotype was observed a handful of times. The chain links TRBV20-1 to TRBJ2-1; D may be TRBD1 (7 bases). Per germline, CDR1 DFQATT and CDR2 SNEGSKA (reference sequence). This CDR3 contains 16 residues. V lost 2 bases to trimming and J lost 2 bases, with 16 bases between them. CDR3 amino acids: CSARPNTGEAYNEQFF. CDR3 nucleotides: TGCAGTGCTAGACCTAATACAGGGGAGGCCTACAATGAGCAGTTCTTC.

V and J are TRBV7-2 and TRBJ2-3, with a tentative D call TRBD1 (7 bases). V lost 0 bases, J lost 6 bases, and 16 bases lay in between. The CDR3 covers 16 residues. Germline V gives CDR1 SGHTA, CDR2 FQGNSA. The CDR3 here is CASSLAASEGADTQYF. CDR3 coding DNA: TGTGCCAGCAGCTTAGCGGCTAGCGAGGGGGCGGATACGCAGTATTTT.

The V and J genes are TRBV20-1 and TRBJ2-2; no firm D call. There are 16 residues in the CDR3. The V gene lost 0 bases and the J gene lost 5 bases, with 16 bases spanning the gap. Germline CDR1 reads DFQATT; CDR2 reads SNEGSKA (reference sequence). The CDR3 sequence is CSARDPRLGLTGELFF. The CDR3 DNA reads as TGCAGTGCTAGAGATCCAAGACTGGGTCTAACCGGGGAGCTGTTTTTT.

This clonotype was observed a few times. V gene TRBV11-2 combines with J gene TRBJ2-3, with D uncertain. The germline CDR1 and CDR2 sequences are SGHAT and FQNNGV. The CDR3 is 17 amino acids. The V gene lost 4 bases and the J gene lost 2 bases, with 19 bases spanning the gap. DNA of the CDR3: TGTGCCAGCAGCTCCGATGGCTGGATAGTCAACACAGATACGCAGTATTTT. Amino acid sequence: CASSSDGWIVNTDTQYF.

This chain joins TRBV12-5 and TRBJ1-1; maybe TRBD1 (5 bases). The V gene's germline CDR1 is LGHNT and CDR2 FRNRAP. Deletions cut 2 bases from V and 6 bases from J, with 22 bases between. This CDR3 is 17 amino acids long. As DNA, the CDR3 is TGTGCTAGTGGTTTGAGGGTGATGGTGGACCGGGGGGCTGAAGCTTTCTTT. It specifies CASGLRVMVDRGAEAFF.

This clonotype was detected a few times. This chain connects TRBV6-6 to TRBJ2-2; weak D call: TRBD1 (6 bases). The V and J ends lost 3 bases and 6 bases respectively, with 17 bases between them. The CDR3 loop spans 16 amino acids. The germline CDR1 and CDR2 sequences are MNHNY and SVGAGI (reference sequence). As DNA, the CDR3 is TGTGCCAGCAGTTATCTCGGGACACCGAAGGCCGGGGAGCTGTTTTTT. It translates to CASSYLGTPKAGELFF.

The chain links TRBV10-2 to TRBJ2-5; TRBD2 might be the D (6 bases). The J call may be incorrect, as the DNA end agrees better with TRBJ2-1. This CDR3 region has 17 residues. The V gene's germline CDR1 is WSHSY and CDR2 SAAADI. CDR3 in DNA: TGCGCCAGCAGTGAGCTCCGGACTACCCTGGGTTTGGATGAGCAGTTCTTC. Amino acid sequence: CASSELRTTLGLDEQFF.

The chain recombines TRBV12-5 with TRBJ2-5; D gene uncertain. The DNA end lines up better with TRBJ2-1; the J call may be wrong. The CDR3 contains 12 residues. Germline values: CDR1 LGHNT, CDR2 FRNRAP. The CDR3 sequence: CASGPFPDEQFF. CDR3 in DNA: TGTGCTAGTGGTCCTTTCCCGGATGAGCAGTTCTTC.

V is TRBV6-1 and J is TRBJ2-7; D possibly corresponds to TRBD1 (6 bases). V was shortened by 4 bases and J by 2 bases, with 12 bases between the two germline ends. CDR1 and CDR2 from the germline V gene are MNHNS and SASEGT. The CDR3 is 14 residues long. The CDR3 protein is CASSGDTGPYEQYF. CDR3 in DNA: TGTGCCAGCAGTGGGGACACGGGTCCCTACGAGCAGTACTTC.

This rearrangement joins TRBV20-1 to TRBJ2-3; D gene ambiguous. The CDR3 runs to 12 residues. Germline CDR1 is DFQATT and CDR2 is SNEGSKA (reference sequence). The V gene lost 7 bases and the J gene lost 0 bases, with 8 bases spanning the gap. The CDR3 here is CSVGESTDTQYF. The DNA for the CDR3 is TGCAGTGTAGGCGAGAGCACAGATACGCAGTATTTT.

This chain uses TRBV6-6 with TRBJ2-5; either TRBD1 or TRBD2 may supply D (5 bases each). The DNA end is more similar to TRBJ2-7, so the J call may be wrong. Germline V CDR1 and CDR2: MNHNY, SVGAGI (reference sequence). This CDR3 contains 15 residues. CDR3 coding DNA: TGTGCCAGCAACGGAAGACAGTCGGGGCCCTACGAGCAGTACTTC. As protein: CASNGRQSGPYEQYF.

The chain employs TRBV21-1 and TRBJ1-5. TRBV21-1 is termed a pseudogene. The CDR3 extends over 14 amino acids. The CDR3 DNA sequence: TGTGCCATCATTAACACACGTAACGGTCAGCCCCAGCATTTT. It encodes CAIINTRNGQPQHF.

This clonotype appeared many times. This chain uses TRBV12-3 or TRBV12-4 with TRBJ2-7; D is unclear. The CDR3 spans 12 residues. V shed 2 bases and J shed 4 bases, with 6 bases lying between them. Here the CDR3 reads CASSLFGYEQYF. Written as DNA, the CDR3 is TGTGCCAGCAGTTTATTCGGTTACGAGCAGTACTTC.

A few counts support this clonotype. The rearrangement links TRBV6-5 to TRBJ2-1, with 10 bases aligning to TRBD2. J gave up 6 bases and V 5 bases, and 7 bases lay outside the gene matches. The germline CDR1 and CDR2 sequences are MNHEY and SVGAGI. The CDR3 consists of 15 residues. CDR3 bases: TGTGCCAGCAGTAGTGTAGCGGGGGGACTCAATGAGCAGTTCTTC. Protein product: CASSSVAGGLNEQFF.

This clonotype occurred many times. V gene TRBV25-1 combines with J gene TRBJ2-1; D unclear. The CDR3 covers 10 residues. The germline gives CDR1 MGHDK, CDR2 SYGVNS. V lost 8 bases and J 5 bases, leaving 4 bases between the germline ends. In DNA, the CDR3 is TGTGCCAGCGGTAACAATGAGCAGTTCTTC. It encodes CASGNNEQFF. Complete variable domain (other parts from reference TRBV25-1 and TRBJ2-1): EADIYQTPRYLVIGTGKKITLECSQTMGHDKMYWYQQDPGMELHLIHYSYGVNSTEKGDLSSESTVSRIRTEHFPLTLESARPSHTSQYLCASGNNEQFFGPGTRLTVL.

The DNA of the CDR3 is TGCAGTGCTAGCGGTCAGGCAGGGGATGTAGCTTTCTTT. It encodes CSASGQAGDVAFF. The gene calls are TRBV20-1 and TRBJ1-1; tentative D call: TRBD1 (6 bases). V lost 3 bases and J lost 10, with 18 bases in between. The CDR3 has 13 residues. Germline V gene lookup returns CDR1 DFQATT and CDR2 SNEGSKA (reference sequence).

This rearrangement joins TRBV19 to TRBJ2-7, with D perhaps TRBD1 (6 bases). This CDR3 spans 15 amino acids. Trimming removed 9 bases from V and 3 bases from J, with 21 bases in between. Per germline, CDR1 LNHDA and CDR2 SQIVND (reference sequence). The CDR3 loop reads CASNSGQGSNYEQYF. The DNA for the CDR3 is TGTGCCAGCAATTCGGGGCAGGGGTCAAACTACGAGCAGTACTTC.

The rearrangement uses TRBV6-5 and TRBJ2-3; possible D gene TRBD2, 5 bases. Per germline, CDR1 MNHEY and CDR2 SVGAGI. V was shortened by 2 bases and J by 4 bases, with 16 bases between the two germline ends. The CDR3 sequence is 16 residues long. CDR3 bases: TGTGCCAGCAGTTACGGCGTGGGGAGACCTTCAGATACGCAGTATTTT. The encoded protein is CASSYGVGRPSDTQYF.

This clonotype has more than one count but fewer than ten. This chain uses TRBV11-2 with TRBJ2-1; maybe TRBD2 (6 bases). CDR1 SGHAT and CDR2 FQNNGV come from the germline V gene. V lost 0 bases and J lost 8, with 23 bases in between. This CDR3 region has 18 residues. CDR3 loop: CASSLDSPGRLYSDEQFF. The CDR3, as DNA: TGTGCCAGCAGCTTAGACTCACCCGGGAGATTGTATTCCGATGAGCAGTTCTTC.

In its sample, this clonotype was seen a few times. J is TRBJ2-2 and V is TRBV3-1; D remains ambiguous. Germline V gives CDR1 LGHDT, CDR2 YNNKEL (reference sequence). The CDR3 length is 12 residues. V lost 4 bases and J lost 8, with 8 bases in between. CDR3 in amino acids: CASSLLLGELFF. Written as DNA, the CDR3 is TGTGCCAGCAGCCTTCTGTTAGGGGAGCTGTTTTTT.